This T cell receptor beta chain was sequenced in a study of immune evolution from preneoplasia to lung adenocarcinoma. V lost 4 bases and J lost 2, with 10 bases in between. The germline CDR1 and CDR2 sequences are KGHSH and LQKENI. The CDR3 runs 14 residues. The method was immunoSEQ multiplex PCR; TCRdb's version includes in-frame clones alone and lacks a portion of them. The sample gives over 9,500 clones, more than 60% of which show up once; almost 4% is in the top ten. This clonotype was sampled from a person aged 60 to 85 with lung adenocarcinoma. The chain uses TRBV18 and TRBJ2-3; D uncertain. Sequencing used FFPE minimally invasive lung adenocarcinoma tissue. CDR3 loop: CASSLLSDTDTQYF. The CDR3 DNA sequence: TGTGCCAGCTCACTACTCAGCGACACAGATACGCAGTATTTT.